This T cell receptor (beta chain) was captured by sequencing in a study of blood T cell repertoires in COVID-19. Method: immunoSEQ multiplex PCR; TCRdb's copy keeps in-frame clones and lacks some. The data show under 200,000 clones, around 87% seen once. J was trimmed by 4 bases and V by 6 bases; bases with no gene match: 3. This CDR3 has 13 amino acids. Germline-derived CDR1 and CDR2 are KGHDR and SFDVKD. The V gene is TRBV24-1, the J gene TRBJ2-7; 9 positions match TRBD2. The sequencing sample was made of peripheral blood. This TCR was sampled from a man in his forties with active or convalescent COVID-19. Here the CDR3 DNA reads TGTGCCACCAGTAGCGGGGGGCGGTACGAGCAGTACTTC. Translating it yields CATSSGGRYEQYF.